This T cell receptor (beta chain) was identified in a study of cytomegalovirus exposure and HLA in healthy donors. On this clone: The antigen is undetermined.

PCR amplification relied on 60 Vbeta primers (plus 13 Jbeta primers). TCRdb's copy holds only in-frame clones and misses some; the assay was immunoSEQ multiplex PCR. The data show almost 200,000 clones, roughly three quarters seen once. The CDR3 length is 15 residues. Germline-derived CDR1 and CDR2 are ENHRY and SYGVKD. V dropped 3 bases and J dropped 4; count of bases not matched to a gene: 4. Study-wide results and limits: Indistinguishable V segments, including TRBV6-2 and TRBV6-3, were excluded.

The specimen was PBMCs. This chain links TRBV10-3 with TRBJ2-7; 12 bases line up with TRBD1. This sequence originates from a male donor in good health and CMV-seropositive. The CDR3 region has the DNA TGTGCCATCAGTGATGGGACAGGGGGCTTTTACGAGCAGTACTTC. It translates to CAISDGTGGFYEQYF.